This TCR beta chain derives from a study of cytomegalovirus exposure and HLA in healthy donors. The CDR3 has 11 amino acids. Trimming took 4 bases from V and 5 from J, leaving 8 bases between them. The germline V gene encodes CDR1 GTSNPN and CDR2 SVGIG (reference sequence). Donors had nominal health at sampling but likely had unrecorded immune exposures. PCR employed 60 Vbeta and 13 Jbeta primers. Sequenced by immunoSEQ multiplex PCR; TCRdb stores in-frame clones only, minus some. This table holds about 160,000 clones, roughly four fifths found once. This sequence joins TRBV30 and TRBJ1-2; a weak D match, TRBD1 (6 bases). Sequencing was performed on PBMCs. The TCR originated in a woman in her 50s in good health and CMV-seronegative. Here the CDR3 DNA reads TGTGCCTGGATGGACAGTTATGGCTACACCTTC. It translates to CAWMDSYGYTF.